This T cell receptor (beta chain) was sequenced during a study of Ad26.COV2.S vaccination and SARS-CoV-2 variants. The protocol was immunoSEQ multiplex PCR, while the TCRdb copy is restricted to in-frame clones and leaves out a portion. The sample records about 250,000 clones, around 87% being singletons. The germline V gene has CDR1 SEHNR and CDR2 FQNEAQ (reference sequence). The V end lost 4 bases, the J end lost 5 bases, and 9 bases lay between the germline ends. The CDR3 is 12 residues long. The treatment: 19 received Ad26.COV2.S at low or high dose, single or two shots; about 5 received placebo; per-sample allocation not given. Collection of the samples took place on day 63 after the first injection of vaccine or placebo.

The sample in question was peripheral blood, obtained in a trial of Ad26.COV2.S vaccine versus placebo. The chain links TRBV7-9 to TRBJ2-7, with TRBD1 as a possible D gene (5 bases). This receptor was obtained from a person between 18 and 65 years old who received the Ad26.COV2.S COVID-19 vaccine or a placebo. The CDR3 loop reads CASSYRTNEQYF. CDR3 coding DNA: TGTGCCAGCAGCTACAGGACCAACGAGCAGTACTTC.